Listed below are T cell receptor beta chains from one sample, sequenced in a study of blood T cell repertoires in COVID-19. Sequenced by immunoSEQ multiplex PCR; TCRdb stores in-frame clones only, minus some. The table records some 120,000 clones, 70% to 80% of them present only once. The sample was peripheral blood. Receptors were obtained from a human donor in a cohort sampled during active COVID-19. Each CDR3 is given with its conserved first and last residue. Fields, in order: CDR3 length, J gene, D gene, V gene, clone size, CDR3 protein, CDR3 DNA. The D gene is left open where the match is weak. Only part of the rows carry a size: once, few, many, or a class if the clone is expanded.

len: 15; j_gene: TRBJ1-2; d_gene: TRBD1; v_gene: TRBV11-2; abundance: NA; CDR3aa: CASSLVDRGPYGYTF; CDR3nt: TGTGCCAGCAGCTTAGTGGACAGGGGCCCCTATGGCTACACCTTC
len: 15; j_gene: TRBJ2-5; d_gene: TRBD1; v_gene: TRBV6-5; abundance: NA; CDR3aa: CASSPGTGARETQYF; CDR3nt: TGTGCCAGCAGTCCCGGGACAGGGGCGCGGGAGACCCAGTACTTC
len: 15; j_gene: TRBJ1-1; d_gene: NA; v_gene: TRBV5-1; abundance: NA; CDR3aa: CASSEPGVPSSEAFF; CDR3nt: TGCGCCAGCAGTGAGCCCGGGGTACCATCATCTGAAGCTTTCTTT
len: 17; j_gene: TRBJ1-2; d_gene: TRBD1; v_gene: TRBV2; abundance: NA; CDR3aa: CASSRGTLTGGNYGYTF; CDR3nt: TGTGCCAGCAGTCGCGGGACACTTACAGGGGGTAACTATGGCTACACCTTC
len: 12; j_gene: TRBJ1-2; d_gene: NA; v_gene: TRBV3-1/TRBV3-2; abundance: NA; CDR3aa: CASSETGYGYTF; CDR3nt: TGTGCCAGCAGCGAGACGGGCTATGGCTACACCTTC
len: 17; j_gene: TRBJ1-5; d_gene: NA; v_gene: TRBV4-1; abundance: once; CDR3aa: CASSQDTARGGSQPQHF; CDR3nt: TGCGCCAGCAGCCAAGATACGGCGAGGGGGGGAAGTCAGCCCCAGCATTTT
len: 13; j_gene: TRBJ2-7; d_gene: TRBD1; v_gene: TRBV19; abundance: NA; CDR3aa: CASGQGSSYEQYF; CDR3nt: TGTGCCAGTGGACAGGGGTCCTCCTACGAGCAGTACTTC
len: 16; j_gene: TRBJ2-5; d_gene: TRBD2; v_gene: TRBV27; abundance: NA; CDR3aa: CASSTRTSGRWETQYF; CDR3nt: TGTGCCAGCAGTACGAGGACTAGCGGGAGGTGGGAGACCCAGTACTTC
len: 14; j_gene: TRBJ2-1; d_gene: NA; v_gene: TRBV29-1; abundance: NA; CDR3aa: CSVVFRTPYNEQFF; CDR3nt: TGCAGCGTTGTTTTCCGGACACCTTACAATGAGCAGTTCTTC
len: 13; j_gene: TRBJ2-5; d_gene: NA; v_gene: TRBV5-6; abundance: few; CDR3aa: CASQQGNQETQYF; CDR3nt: TGTGCCAGCCAACAGGGTAATCAAGAGACCCAGTACTTC
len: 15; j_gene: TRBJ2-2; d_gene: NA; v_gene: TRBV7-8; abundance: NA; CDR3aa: CASSAGRQGTGELFF; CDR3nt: TGTGCCAGCAGTGCCGGGAGACAGGGCACCGGGGAGCTGTTTTTT
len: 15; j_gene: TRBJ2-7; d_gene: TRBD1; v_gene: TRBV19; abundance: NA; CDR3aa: CASSLPGQGSYEQYF; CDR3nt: TGTGCCAGTAGCCTCCCGGGACAGGGCTCCTACGAGCAGTACTTC
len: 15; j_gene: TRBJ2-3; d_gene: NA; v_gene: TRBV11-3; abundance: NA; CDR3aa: CASRGGAGDTDTQYF; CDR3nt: TGTGCCAGCAGAGGGGGGGCGGGAGATACAGATACGCAGTATTTT
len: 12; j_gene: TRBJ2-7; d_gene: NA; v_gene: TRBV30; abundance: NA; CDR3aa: CAWSTGSGEQYF; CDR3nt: TGTGCCTGGAGCACAGGGTCTGGAGAGCAGTACTTC
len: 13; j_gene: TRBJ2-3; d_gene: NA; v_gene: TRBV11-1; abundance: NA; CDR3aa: CASSLSARDTQYF; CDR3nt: TGTGCCAGCAGCTTATCCGCTAGGGATACGCAGTATTTT
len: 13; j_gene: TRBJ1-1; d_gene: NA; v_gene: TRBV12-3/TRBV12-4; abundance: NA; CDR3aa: CASSKPGSTEAFF; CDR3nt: TGTGCCAGCAGTAAACCGGGGAGCACTGAAGCTTTCTTT
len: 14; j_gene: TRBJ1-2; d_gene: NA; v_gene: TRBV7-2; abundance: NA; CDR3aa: CASSLGLTGSGYTF; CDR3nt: TGTGCCAGCAGCTTAGGCCTTACAGGGAGCGGCTACACCTTC
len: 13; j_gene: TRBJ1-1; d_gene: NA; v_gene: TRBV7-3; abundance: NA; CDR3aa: CASSSEGDTEAFF; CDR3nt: TGTGCCAGCAGCTCGGAAGGGGACACTGAAGCTTTCTTT
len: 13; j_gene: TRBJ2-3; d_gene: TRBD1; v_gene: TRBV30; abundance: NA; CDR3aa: CAWRDRLTDTQYF; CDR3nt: TGTGCCTGGAGGGACAGGCTCACAGATACGCAGTATTTT
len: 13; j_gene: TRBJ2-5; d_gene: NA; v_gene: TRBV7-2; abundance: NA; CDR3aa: CASSSYDQETQYF; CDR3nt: TGTGCCAGCAGCTCGTATGACCAAGAGACCCAGTACTTC
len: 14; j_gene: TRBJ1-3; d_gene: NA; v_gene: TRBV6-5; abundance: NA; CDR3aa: CASSSPGSGNTIYF; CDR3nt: TGTGCCAGCAGCTCCCCGGGATCTGGAAACACCATATATTTT